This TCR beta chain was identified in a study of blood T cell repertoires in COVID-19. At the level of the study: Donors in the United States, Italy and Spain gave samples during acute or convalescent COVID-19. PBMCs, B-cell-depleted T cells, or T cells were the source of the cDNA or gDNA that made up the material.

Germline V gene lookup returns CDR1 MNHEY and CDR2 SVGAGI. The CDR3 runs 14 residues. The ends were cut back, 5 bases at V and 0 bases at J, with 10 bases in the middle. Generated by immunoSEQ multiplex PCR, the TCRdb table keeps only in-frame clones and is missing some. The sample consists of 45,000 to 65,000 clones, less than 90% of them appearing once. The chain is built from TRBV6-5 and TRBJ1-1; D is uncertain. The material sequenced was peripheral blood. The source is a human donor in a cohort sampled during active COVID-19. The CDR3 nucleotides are TGTGCCAGCAGTAGCCTGGACTTGAACACTGAAGCTTTCTTT. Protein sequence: CASSSLDLNTEAFF.